This T cell receptor (beta chain) originates from a study of blood T cell repertoires in COVID-19. Study overall: The United States, Italy and Spain were the sources of the acute and convalescent COVID-19 samples. T cells, B-cell-depleted T cells, or PBMCs supplied cDNA or gDNA.

The V end was cut by 7 bases, the J end by 4 bases, with 9 bases between. The V gene's germline CDR1 is MDHEN and CDR2 SYDVKM. CDR3 length: 12 amino acids. The table lists this clone with a count of one. As processed by the authors: Reference gene primer amplification yielded estimated nucleated cell counts. Clones were read by immunoSEQ multiplex PCR, and TCRdb kept only the in-frame ones, dropping some. Clonal size and the V and J genes are those of that table, whereas D and trimming came from the DNA. The data show around 150,000 clones, around 81% seen once. The chain employs TRBV28 and TRBJ2-3; D is unresolved. The sequenced sample was peripheral blood. The receptor's source is a woman aged 60-70 years with active or convalescent COVID-19. The CDR3 loop is CASKAIADTQYF. CDR3 DNA sequence: TGTGCCAGCAAAGCGATCGCAGATACGCAGTATTTT.